The 30 T cell receptor beta chains in this list originate from one sample, sequenced in a study of T cell repertoires in cytomegalovirus infection (dated by TCRdb to about 2019). Sequenced using an Illumina HiSeq 1500. TCRdb reanalyzed the raw reads on its own, using fastp at Q25 for trimming and MiXCR for clone calling, and kept in-frame beta chains. Each CDR3 protein appears once, grouped with its most common genes and DNA. Within this sample are under 600,000 distinct CDR3 sequences, with approximately 15% of them counted one time only. The top ten clones comprise roughly a quarter of the sample. The specimen was CD8+ T cells from PBMCs. The source is a human donor in good health (CMV status not recorded). Some clones in this sample may be carry-over from other donors' samples.

The V call is TRBV10-3, the J call TRBJ1-3; D unresolved. The V gene lost 7 bases and the J gene lost 8 bases, with 9 bases spanning the gap. The CDR3 has 11 residues. Germline V CDR1 and CDR2: ENHRY, SYGVKD. This CDR3 is CAIKRGDTIYF. DNA for the CDR3: TGTGCCATCAAACGGGGAGACACCATATATTTT.

This clonotype has just a few counts. The chain couples TRBV20-1 to TRBJ2-1; D ambiguous. The CDR3 length is 14 residues. The germline gives CDR1 DFQATT, CDR2 SNEGSKA (reference sequence). The ends were cut back, 3 bases at V and 0 bases at J, with 9 bases in the middle. Here the CDR3 reads CSARHGSSYNEQFF. The CDR3 DNA follows: TGCAGTGCTAGGCATGGAAGCTCCTACAATGAGCAGTTCTTC.

This clonotype was recorded a few times. The rearrangement links TRBV5-1 to TRBJ2-5; the match to TRBD1 covers 7 bases. This CDR3 has 14 amino acids. V was clipped by 4 bases and J by 0 bases; unmatched bases: 3. Per the germline V gene, CDR1 is SGHRS and CDR2 is YFSETQ. For the CDR3, the DNA is TGCGCCAGCAGCACGGACAGGAACCAAGAGACCCAGTACTTC. The encoded protein is CASSTDRNQETQYF.

The chain uses TRBV4-1 and TRBJ1-6; D unclear. The CDR3 is made up of 15 amino acids. In germline, CDR1 is MGHRA, CDR2 YSYEKL. V was cut by 0 bases and J by 4 bases, with 7 bases left in between. For the CDR3, the DNA is TGCGCCAGCAGCCAAGAATCACGGTATAATTCACCCCTCCACTTT. Its protein is CASSQESRYNSPLHF.

There are many counts of this clonotype. The chain employs TRBV2 and TRBJ2-7; no clear D gene. CDR3 length: 15 amino acids. Germline loops: CDR1 SNHLY, CDR2 FYNNEI. Trimming took 0 bases from V and 6 from J, leaving 15 bases between them. CDR3 loop: CASSEALRRFIEQYF. The CDR3 DNA sequence: TGTGCCAGCAGTGAAGCGCTTCGACGGTTTATCGAGCAGTACTTC.

This clonotype was counted a few times. The V and J genes are TRBV7-9 and TRBJ1-2, with 8 bases identical to TRBD1. This CDR3 is 14 amino acids long. From germline, CDR1 is SEHNR and CDR2 FQNEAQ (reference sequence). The J segment lost 6 bases and the V segment lost 3 bases, leaving 6 bases of the junction unmatched. CDR3 sequence reads: CASSLNRGVDGYTF. CDR3 bases: TGTGCCAGCAGCTTGAACAGGGGGGTGGATGGCTACACCTTC.

As for this clonotype: A much larger clone sits a single nucleotide away, making a read error possible. Given the absence of the conserved phenylalanine or tryptophan at the CDR3 end, a read error is likely. The V and J genes are TRBV11-2 and TRBJ2-1; 12 positions agree with TRBD1. The V gene end was trimmed by 0 bases and the J gene end by 2 bases; junction bases not matched to a gene: 8. The CDR3 extends over 19 amino acids. Germline values: CDR1 SGHAT, CDR2 FQNNGV. CDR3 amino acids: CASSLEEGTGGSPYNEQFL. DNA for the CDR3: TGTGCCAGCAGCTTAGAGGAGGGGACAGGGGGCTCCCCCTACAATGAGCAGTTCTTA.

This clonotype was seen ten or more times. The chain is built from TRBV27 and TRBJ2-7; tentatively, D is TRBD2 (6 bases). Germline CDR1 is MNHEY and CDR2 is SMNVEV (reference sequence). The V end lost 5 bases, the J end lost 4 bases, and 15 bases lay between the germline ends. CDR3 size: 14 residues. CDR3 region: CASSAGIRFYEQYF. CDR3 nucleotide sequence: TGTGCCAGCAGTGCGGGAATCCGTTTTTACGAGCAGTACTTC.

The chain recombines TRBV9 with TRBJ1-2, with D tentatively TRBD1 (6 bases). The CDR3 is made up of 14 amino acids. V dropped 0 bases and J dropped 8 bases, with 14 bases sitting between them. CDR1 is SGDLS, CDR2 YYNGEE, per germline. For the CDR3, the DNA is TGTGCCAGCAGCGTAGATGGGGGGCATAGAGGCTACACCTTC. It codes for CASSVDGGHRGYTF.

This clonotype was detected many times. The chain combines TRBV7-9 with TRBJ2-5; 9 bases match TRBD1. V shed 6 bases, J shed 4 bases, and the junction held 3 bases outside the gene matches. CDR3 length equals 13 residues. Germline V lookup: CDR1 SEHNR, CDR2 FQNEAQ (reference sequence). The DNA of the CDR3 is TGTGCCAGCAGTCTGGACAGGGGAGAGACCCAGTACTTC. It is translated as CASSLDRGETQYF. Full variable domain (missing parts from reference TRBV7-9 and TRBJ2-5): DTGVSQNPRHKITKRGQNVTFRCDPISEHNRLYWYRQTLGQGPEFLTYFQNEAQLEKSRLLSDRFSAERPKGSFSTLEIQRTEQGDSAMYLCASSLDRGETQYFGPGTRLLVL.

Ten or more counts support this clonotype. The chain employs TRBV7-9 and TRBJ2-1, with TRBD2 identical over 11 bases. Trimming cost V 5 bases and J 8 bases; bases outside gene matches: 11. Germline assignment: CDR1 SEHNR and CDR2 FQNEAQ (reference sequence). The length of the CDR3 is 16 residues. The CDR3 DNA reads as TGTGCCAGCAGCACCCATACTAGCGGGGGTAGCGATGAGCAGTTCTTC. This sequence encodes CASSTHTSGGSDEQFF.

This clonotype was picked up many times. The chain couples TRBV7-8 to TRBJ2-7; D remains ambiguous. The CDR3 covers 13 residues. The ends were cut back, 4 bases at V and 0 bases at J, with 7 bases in the middle. Per the germline V gene, CDR1 is SGHVS and CDR2 is FQNEAQ. The CDR3 protein is CASSSLDSYEQYF. The DNA for the CDR3 is TGTGCCAGCAGCTCGCTAGACTCCTACGAGCAGTACTTC.

This clonotype was picked up many times. V usage is TRBV4-1 and J usage is TRBJ2-7; D is uncertain. The V and J ends lost 4 bases and 2 bases respectively, with 15 bases between them. The CDR3 contains 15 residues. Germline assignment: CDR1 MGHRA and CDR2 YSYEKL. CDR3 residues: CASSPSTGGTYEQYF. The CDR3 bases are TGCGCCAGCAGCCCTTCCACGGGCGGAACCTACGAGCAGTACTTC.

This clonotype has a count of ten or more. The chain couples TRBV10-3 to TRBJ2-7, with D unresolved. In germline, CDR1 is ENHRY, CDR2 SYGVKD. V shed 0 bases and J shed 4 bases, with 7 bases lying between them. The CDR3 runs to 13 residues. For the CDR3, the DNA is TGTGCCATCAGTGAGTCGACGCATTACGAGCAGTACTTC. It translates to CAISESTHYEQYF.

This clonotype was detected ten times or more. V gene TRBV7-9 combines with J gene TRBJ2-1; 15 bases agree with TRBD2. The CDR3 is 17 residues long. J gave up 6 bases and V 1 base, and 4 bases lay outside the gene matches. CDR1 is SEHNR, CDR2 FQNEAQ, per germline (reference sequence). In nucleotides, the CDR3 is TGTGCCAGCAGCTTAGGGACTAGCGGGGGGGCCGCCAATGAGCAGTTCTTC. It yields the protein CASSLGTSGGAANEQFF.

This clonotype has ten or more counts. The chain is built from TRBV6-1 and TRBJ2-1; 10 bases fit TRBD1. J was trimmed by 8 bases and V by 3 bases; bases with no gene match: 7. There are 15 residues in the CDR3. Germline-derived CDR1 and CDR2 are MNHNS and SASEGT. CDR3 nucleotides: TGTGCCAGCAGTGACTCCGGGACAGGGGTCGATGAGCAGTTCTTC. Translated, it gives CASSDSGTGVDEQFF.

Ten or more counts support this clonotype. This chain links TRBV7-9 with TRBJ1-2; 10 bases are a match to TRBD1. With V trimmed by 4 bases and J by 4 bases, 9 bases remained unmatched. Germline-derived CDR1 and CDR2 are SEHNR and FQNEAQ (reference sequence). CDR3 length: 16 residues. This chain's CDR3 is CASSSGTGVAGYGYTF. The DNA of the CDR3 is TGTGCCAGCAGCTCCGGGACAGGGGTGGCTGGCTATGGCTACACCTTC.

At least ten counts were recorded for this clonotype. The genes are TRBV27 and TRBJ2-1, with D unclear. The V and J ends lost 0 bases and 4 bases respectively, with 4 bases between them. This CDR3 has 13 residues. CDR1 and CDR2 from the germline V gene are MNHEY and SMNVEV (reference sequence). The CDR3 DNA reads as TGTGCCAGCAGTTTATCTACGTACAATGAGCAGTTCTTC. Translation gives CASSLSTYNEQFF.

This clonotype came up many times. The genes are TRBV2 and TRBJ2-3; perhaps TRBD2 as D (5 bases). Germline-derived CDR1 and CDR2 are SNHLY and FYNNEI. This CDR3 comprises 15 residues. V was pared by 10 bases and J by 1 base, with 18 bases between. This chain's CDR3 is CAIPTPGIGTDTQYF. DNA for the CDR3: TGTGCCATACCCACGCCGGGGATTGGCACAGATACGCAGTATTTT.

This clonotype showed up many times. This chain joins TRBV12-3 or TRBV12-4 and TRBJ2-1, with D perhaps being TRBD1 or TRBD2 (5 bases each). Trimming took 6 bases from V and 4 from J, leaving 19 bases between them. The CDR3 loop spans 16 amino acids. The CDR3 DNA follows: TGTGCCAGCAGGTCTCCGGGGCTCGTGGGGTACAATGAGCAGTTCTTC. It specifies CASRSPGLVGYNEQFF.

This clonotype was seen more than once but under ten times. V gene TRBV13 combines with J gene TRBJ1-3; possibly TRBD1 for D (5 bases). Looked up from germline, CDR1 is PRHDT and CDR2 is FYEKMQ (reference sequence). V was trimmed by 5 bases and J by 4 bases, leaving 18 bases between them. The length of the CDR3 is 16 residues. CDR3 nucleotide sequence: TGTGCCAGCAGCACACGGGACGTACAACGGGGAAACACCATATATTTT. Its translation is CASSTRDVQRGNTIYF.

This clonotype appeared many times. This sequence joins TRBV10-3 and TRBJ2-1; 15 bases map to TRBD2. Per the germline V gene, CDR1 is ENHRY and CDR2 is SYGVKD. Losses at the gene ends were 11 bases for V and 6 bases for J; bases not matched to a gene: 11. The CDR3 spans 16 residues. The CDR3 spells CASRTSGGESGNEQFF. CDR3 nucleotides: TGTGCCTCTAGGACTAGCGGGGGGGAGTCAGGCAATGAGCAGTTCTTC.

This clonotype was counted ten times or more. J is TRBJ2-3 and V is TRBV28; the D gene is possibly TRBD1 (5 bases). The V and J ends lost 3 bases and 2 bases respectively, with 9 bases between them. Germline CDR1 MDHEN, CDR2 SYDVKM. The CDR3 has 14 residues. The CDR3 DNA reads TGTGCCAGCAGTTTTGGCAGGGACACAGATACGCAGTATTTT. It translates to CASSFGRDTDTQYF.

This clonotype appeared a few times. This chain joins TRBV5-4 and TRBJ2-3; 8 bases align to TRBD2. The CDR3 is 18 residues long. The V and J ends lost 4 bases and 2 bases, in that order; junction bases with no gene match: 15. Germline assignment: CDR1 SGHNT and CDR2 YYREEE (reference sequence). CDR3: CASSVITFTSGATDTQYF. The CDR3 DNA reads as TGTGCCAGCAGCGTAATCACTTTCACTAGCGGAGCCACAGATACGCAGTATTTT.

The chain combines TRBV13 with TRBJ1-2, with D uncertain. CDR1 and CDR2 (germline): PRHDT, FYEKMQ (reference sequence). The CDR3 covers 15 residues. The V end was cut by 0 bases, the J end by 0 bases, with 8 bases between. The CDR3 DNA is TGTGCCAGCAGCTTAGGAGACACCGCTAACTATGGCTACACCTTC. It yields the protein CASSLGDTANYGYTF.

In this sample, this clonotype turned up many times. V and J are TRBV27 and TRBJ1-2; 9 bases match TRBD1. The CDR3 is made up of 17 amino acids. Germline assignment: CDR1 MNHEY and CDR2 SMNVEV (reference sequence). J was trimmed by 0 bases and V by 2 bases; bases with no gene match: 7. Here the CDR3 DNA reads TGTGCCAGCAGTTTAACAGGGGGCGGACTTTCTAACTATGGCTACACCTTC. This gives the protein CASSLTGGGLSNYGYTF.

CDR3 protein: CASSLRGTNYGYTF. The CDR3 nucleotides are TGTGCCAGCAGCTTGAGAGGGACTAACTATGGCTACACCTTC. This chain joins TRBV5-6 and TRBJ1-2, with D hard to call. The CDR3 is made up of 14 amino acids. Germline assignment: CDR1 SGHDT and CDR2 YYEEEE. V lost 1 base to trimming and J lost 0 bases, with 7 bases between them.

Many counts were recorded for this clonotype. The chain has TRBV7-2 and TRBJ2-7; 10 nucleotides agree with TRBD1. There are 15 residues in the CDR3. V lost 5 bases and J lost 3; bases outside the gene matches: 7. CDR1 and CDR2 (germline): SGHTA, FQGNSA. The CDR3 DNA is TGTGCCAGCAGCCCGGACAGGGGGTCCCTCTACGAGCAGTACTTC. This codes for CASSPDRGSLYEQYF.

For this clonotype: Since the CDR3 does not end with the conserved phenylalanine or tryptophan, this likely comes from a read error. The chain is built from TRBV12-5 and TRBJ1-2; 7 nucleotides match TRBD1. This CDR3 has 20 residues. In germline, CDR1 is LGHNT, CDR2 FRNRAP. V was pared by 0 bases and J by 6 bases, with 22 bases of the junction left unmatched. The CDR3 is CASGLVPRFPVQGPQDGYTY. The CDR3, as DNA: TGTGCTAGTGGTTTGGTACCCAGGTTTCCTGTACAGGGGCCTCAGGATGGCTACACCTAC.

This clonotype was counted a few times. The chain links TRBV4-2 to TRBJ1-2; no reliable D call. The CDR3 sequence is 13 residues long. Trimming cost V 0 bases and J 8 bases, with 10 bases left between them. From germline, CDR1 is LGHNA and CDR2 YNFKEQ. The CDR3 is CASSQDWSGGYTF. The CDR3 DNA follows: TGTGCCAGCAGCCAAGATTGGTCAGGCGGCTACACCTTC.